The 25 T cell receptor beta chains reported below all come from one sample, sequenced in a study of patients and donors after allogeneic stem cell transplantation. From the RT-PCR reads, TCRdb called clonotypes with MiXCR, one entry per CDR3 protein. The sample holds 98,000 or so distinct CDR3 sequences; around 36% are singletons and the top ten take around 25%. The source material was blood, either unsorted or a sorted T cell fraction (not recorded which). These receptors all stem from a human donor who was either an allogeneic HSCT recipient or a stem cell or donor lymphocyte infusion donor (not recorded which). It is not recorded whose cells these are; they may come from a transplant donor.

V and J are TRBV12-3 or TRBV12-4 and TRBJ2-7; 8 positions match TRBD2. V lost 3 bases to trimming and J lost 2 bases; unmatched junction nucleotides: 3. The CDR3 covers 14 residues. CDR3 coding DNA: TGTGCCAGCAGTTTGGGTAGCGGGGCCTACGAGCAGTACTTC. It codes for CASSLGSGAYEQYF.

The chain couples TRBV3-1 to TRBJ2-3; D possibly corresponds to TRBD2 (5 bases). Germline V CDR1 and CDR2: LGHDT, YNNKEL (reference sequence). The CDR3 extends over 14 amino acids. V lost 7 bases and J lost 4, with 15 bases in between. The CDR3 nucleotides are TGTGCCAGCAAGAGGAGGAGGCGCTCAGATACGCAGTATTTT. This gives the protein CASKRRRRSDTQYF.

This clonotype has just a few counts. The genes are TRBV5-1 and TRBJ1-2; D gene unclear. The CDR3 spans 13 residues. CDR1 SGHRS and CDR2 YFSETQ come from the germline V gene. Deletions cut 5 bases from V and 5 bases from J, with 13 bases between. CDR3 nucleotide sequence: TGCGCCAGCAGTCTGGATCAGGAATATGGCTACACCTTC. Encoded protein: CASSLDQEYGYTF. The full variable domain, its missing parts supplied by reference TRBV5-1 and TRBJ1-2, is KAGVTQTPRYLIKTRGQQVTLSCSPISGHRSVSWYQQTPGQGLQFLFEYFSETQRNKGNFPGRFSGRQFSNSRSEMNVSTLELGDSALYLCASSLDQEYGYTFGSGTRLTVV.

The J gene is TRBJ2-7, the V gene TRBV9; the match to TRBD2 covers 15 bases. CDR1 and CDR2 (germline): SGDLS, YYNGEE. J gave up 4 bases and V 3 bases, and 5 bases lay outside the gene matches. The CDR3 runs 16 residues. The CDR3 DNA sequence: TGTGCCAGCAGCGAGGGACTAGCGGGAGGATCTTACGAGCAGTACTTC. It translates to CASSEGLAGGSYEQYF.

The chain recombines TRBV20-1 with TRBJ1-1, with TRBD1 as a possible D gene (5 bases). CDR3 size: 10 residues. Trimming removed 4 bases at V and 11 bases at J, with 11 bases between. CDR1 DFQATT and CDR2 SNEGSKA come from the germline V gene (reference sequence). DNA for the CDR3: TGCAGTGCTATGACGAGGGGCGCTTTCTTT. Translation gives CSAMTRGAFF.

A few counts support this clonotype. The chain is built from TRBV29-1 and TRBJ2-1; 7 nucleotides agree with TRBD1. V gave up 8 bases and J gave up 3 bases; unmatched junction bases: 10. The CDR3 sequence is 14 residues long. Looked up from germline, CDR1 is SQVTM and CDR2 is ANQGSEA. CDR3 in amino acids: CSTKEPGGYNEQFF. Written as DNA, the CDR3 is TGCAGCACCAAGGAACCAGGGGGCTACAATGAGCAGTTCTTC.

This chain connects TRBV6-6 to TRBJ2-1; 10 bases are a match to TRBD2. V lost 0 bases and J lost 0; bases outside the gene matches: 2. The germline gives CDR1 MNHNY, CDR2 SVGAGI (reference sequence). The CDR3 is 17 amino acids. The CDR3 protein is CASSYSGLAYSYNEQFF. CDR3 nucleotide sequence: TGTGCCAGCAGTTACTCGGGACTAGCGTACTCCTACAATGAGCAGTTCTTC.

The gene calls are TRBV7-9 and TRBJ1-2; D is ambiguous. CDR3 length equals 13 residues. The germline V gene has CDR1 SEHNR and CDR2 FQNEAQ (reference sequence). Trimming cost V 5 bases and J 6 bases, with 13 bases left between them. CDR3: CASSEGFENGYTF. In DNA form, the CDR3 reads TGTGCCAGCAGCGAGGGTTTCGAAAATGGCTACACCTTC.

V usage is TRBV24-1 and J usage is TRBJ1-3, with D possibly matching TRBD1 (6 bases). V dropped 4 bases and J dropped 4 bases, with 7 bases sitting between them. Germline V gene sequence: CDR1 KGHDR, CDR2 SFDVKD. This CDR3 contains 13 residues. As DNA, the CDR3 is TGTGCCACCAGTGAGACAGGAGGAAACACCATATATTTT. The encoded protein is CATSETGGNTIYF.

J is TRBJ1-1 and V is TRBV3-1, with D uncertain. Trimming removed 4 bases from V and 1 base from J, with 13 bases in between. The CDR3 spans 15 residues. The germline gives CDR1 LGHDT, CDR2 YNNKEL (reference sequence). The CDR3 is CASSPRFWGNTEAFF. The CDR3 DNA reads TGTGCCAGCAGCCCCAGGTTTTGGGGGAACACTGAAGCTTTCTTT.

CDR3 in DNA: TGCGCCAGCAGCTATTCTTTAGCGGAGAGGGCCAAAAACATTCAGTACTTC. Residues: CASSYSLAERAKNIQYF. The J gene is TRBJ2-4, the V gene TRBV5-1; maybe TRBD2 (6 bases). Germline CDR1 is SGHRS and CDR2 is YFSETQ. The CDR3 consists of 17 residues. V was clipped by 3 bases and J by 1 base, with 17 bases between them.

This rearrangement joins TRBV18 to TRBJ1-4; no clear D. There are 13 residues in the CDR3. The V end was cut by 3 bases, the J end by 5 bases, with 7 bases between. Germline CDR1 reads KGHSH; CDR2 reads LQKENI. This CDR3 reads CASSPNLNEKLFF. The CDR3 DNA reads TGTGCCAGCTCACCCAACCTAAATGAAAAACTGTTTTTT.

V gene TRBV19 combines with J gene TRBJ1-1, with D possibly matching TRBD1 (5 bases). CDR1 is LNHDA and CDR2 is SQIVND in the germline V gene (reference sequence). The CDR3 is made up of 13 amino acids. The ends were cut back, 5 bases at V and 5 bases at J, with 12 bases in the middle. The CDR3 here is CASSLTGKTEAFF. CDR3 sequence (DNA): TGTGCCAGTAGTCTAACAGGTAAGACTGAAGCTTTCTTT.

This clonotype was seen a handful of times. The V gene is TRBV5-1, the J gene TRBJ1-2, with 8 bases lining up with TRBD1. After removal of 1 base from V and 1 base from J, the junction contained 3 bases not matched to a gene. CDR3 length equals 15 residues. Germline V lookup: CDR1 SGHRS, CDR2 YFSETQ. The DNA for the CDR3 is TGCGCCAGCAGCTTGTGGACAGGGATTAACTATGGCTACACCTTC. Residues: CASSLWTGINYGYTF.

This clonotype turned up a few times. The V and J genes are TRBV7-2 and TRBJ2-1, with 8 bases that match TRBD2. Germline trimming cut 2 bases from V and 0 bases from J; bases unmatched to any gene: 6. The germline CDR1 and CDR2 sequences are SGHTA and FQGNSA. This CDR3 is built from 17 residues. CDR3 nucleotides: TGTGCCAGCAGCTTAATGCCCGGGACTAGCTCCTACAATGAGCAGTTCTTC. It is translated as CASSLMPGTSSYNEQFF.

The rearrangement joins TRBV5-1 to TRBJ1-1; D is possibly TRBD1 (6 bases). CDR1 is SGHRS and CDR2 is YFSETQ in the germline V gene. Trimming took off 6 bases at V and 0 bases at J, with 9 bases between the two ends. The CDR3 spans 13 residues. CDR3 coding DNA: TGCGCCAGCAAGGCAGGGGTGAACACTGAAGCTTTCTTT. Translation gives CASKAGVNTEAFF.

Only one count was recorded for this clonotype. This chain connects TRBV7-2 to TRBJ2-7; 12 nucleotides agree with TRBD1. Unmatched junction bases numbered 5, after V lost 3 bases and J lost 5 bases. Germline lookup yields CDR1 SGHTA and CDR2 FQGNSA. The CDR3 sequence is 15 residues long. CDR3 sequence: CASSFTGTGGNEQYF. DNA for the CDR3: TGTGCCAGCAGCTTCACCGGGACAGGGGGCAACGAGCAGTACTTC.

The chain uses TRBV7-8 and TRBJ1-1; 9 nucleotides align to TRBD1. Unmatched junction bases numbered 2, after V lost 1 base and J lost 2 bases. There are 15 residues in the CDR3. Germline lookup yields CDR1 SGHVS and CDR2 FQNEAQ. The CDR3 coding sequence is TGTGCCAGCAGCTTAGTGGGACAGGGAAACACTGAAGCTTTCTTT. Its translation: CASSLVGQGNTEAFF.

CDR3 nucleotides: TGCAGTGCTCATAGCGGGTCCGTCACCGGGGAGCTGTTTTTT. Translation: CSAHSGSVTGELFF. This chain joins TRBV20-1 and TRBJ2-2; 7 positions agree with TRBD2. V lost 5 bases, J lost 4 bases, and 7 bases stayed unmatched. The CDR3 covers 14 residues. Per germline, CDR1 DFQATT and CDR2 SNEGSKA (reference sequence).

The gene calls are TRBV11-2 and TRBJ2-1, with 9 bases matching TRBD2. The V and J ends lost 0 bases and 8 bases, in that order; junction bases with no gene match: 14. Germline-derived CDR1 and CDR2 are SGHAT and FQNNGV. This CDR3 spans 18 amino acids. CDR3 region: CASSLDLGWAGGPDEQFF. The CDR3 DNA reads as TGTGCCAGCAGCTTAGATCTAGGTTGGGCGGGAGGGCCGGATGAGCAGTTCTTC.

The rearrangement joins TRBV20-1 to TRBJ2-7; D perhaps matches TRBD1 (6 bases). Germline-derived CDR1 and CDR2 are DFQATT and SNEGSKA (reference sequence). Deletions cut 0 bases from V and 2 bases from J, with 8 bases between. This CDR3 is 13 amino acids long. CDR3 sequence: CSAREGAPYEQYF. Here the CDR3 DNA reads TGCAGTGCTAGAGAGGGGGCCCCCTACGAGCAGTACTTC.

J is TRBJ2-5 and V is TRBV24-1, with D perhaps given as TRBD1 or TRBD2 (5 bases each). Germline lookup yields CDR1 KGHDR and CDR2 SFDVKD. The CDR3 spans 14 residues. V was shortened by 7 bases and J by 5 bases, with 16 bases between the two germline ends. The chain's CDR3 is CATRGTHQSETQYF. Here the CDR3 DNA reads TGTGCCACCAGAGGGACGCATCAATCGGAGACCCAGTACTTC.

The chain has TRBV7-8 and TRBJ2-6; no firm D call. CDR3 length: 15 amino acids. Trimming stripped 1 base from V and 1 base from J, with 5 bases between. Germline CDR1 is SGHVS and CDR2 is FQNEAQ. The CDR3 DNA follows: TGTGCCAGCAGCTTAGGAATTTCTGGGGCCAACGTCCTGACTTTC. This translates into CASSLGISGANVLTF.

This chain joins TRBV29-1 and TRBJ2-7; D call uncertain. The CDR3 covers 14 residues. Germline loops: CDR1 SQVTM, CDR2 ANQGSEA. The V end was cut by 7 bases, the J end by 0 bases, with 16 bases between. The CDR3 nucleotides are TGCAGCGCTGCCCTGAGGAGAACCTCCTACGAGCAGTACTTC. Translation gives CSAALRRTSYEQYF.

The genes are TRBV11-2 and TRBJ2-1, with 12 bases aligning to TRBD1. The V and J ends lost 5 bases and 8 bases, in that order; junction bases with no gene match: 7. The length of the CDR3 is 15 residues. CDR1 and CDR2 from the germline V gene are SGHAT and FQNNGV. Here the CDR3 DNA reads TGTGCCAGCAGCCCCCGGGACAGGGGGCCCTATGAGCAGTTCTTC. Protein: CASSPRDRGPYEQFF.